This T cell receptor beta chain came from a study of cytomegalovirus exposure and HLA in healthy donors. This clone occurred once. Germline V gene data show CDR1 as SNHLY and CDR2 as FYNNEI. V was pared by 11 bases and J by 9 bases, with 9 bases of the junction left unmatched. This CDR3 contains 12 residues. Both 60 Vbeta primers and 13 Jbeta primers went into the PCR. Some clones are missing from TCRdb's copy, which holds only in-frame ones; the method was immunoSEQ multiplex PCR. The data contain some 190,000 clones, over 60% of them singletons. The chain carries TRBV2 and TRBJ2-1, with TRBD2 matching 8 bases. Sequencing input: PBMCs. This clonotype was sampled from a woman in her forties in good health and CMV-seronegative. The CDR3 region is CAGAGEGSEQFF. As DNA, the CDR3 is TGTGCCGGAGCGGGAGAAGGGAGTGAGCAGTTCTTC.